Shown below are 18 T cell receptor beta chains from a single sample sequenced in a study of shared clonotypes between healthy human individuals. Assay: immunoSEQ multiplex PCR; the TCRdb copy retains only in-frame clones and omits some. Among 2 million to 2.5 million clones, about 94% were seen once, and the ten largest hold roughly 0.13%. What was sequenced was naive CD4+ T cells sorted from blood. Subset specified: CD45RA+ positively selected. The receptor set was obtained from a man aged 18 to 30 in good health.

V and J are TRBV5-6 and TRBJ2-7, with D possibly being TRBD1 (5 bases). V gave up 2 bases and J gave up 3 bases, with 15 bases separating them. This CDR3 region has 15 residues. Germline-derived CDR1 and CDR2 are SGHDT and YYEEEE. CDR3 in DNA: TGTGCCAGCAGCTTTTGGGCAGGGCTTGACTACGAGCAGTACTTC. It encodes CASSFWAGLDYEQYF.

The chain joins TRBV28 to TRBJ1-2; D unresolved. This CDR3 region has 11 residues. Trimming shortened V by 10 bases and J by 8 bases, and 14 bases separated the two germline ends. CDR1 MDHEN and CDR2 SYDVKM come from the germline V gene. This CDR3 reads CANSGRGGYTF. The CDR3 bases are TGTGCCAATTCTGGGCGGGGAGGCTACACCTTC.

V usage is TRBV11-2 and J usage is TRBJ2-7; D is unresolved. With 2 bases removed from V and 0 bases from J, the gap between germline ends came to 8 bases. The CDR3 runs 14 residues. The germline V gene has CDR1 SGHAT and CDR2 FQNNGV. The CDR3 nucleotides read TGTGCCAGCAGCTTATTAGCACCCTCCTACGAGCAGTACTTC. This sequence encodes CASSLLAPSYEQYF.

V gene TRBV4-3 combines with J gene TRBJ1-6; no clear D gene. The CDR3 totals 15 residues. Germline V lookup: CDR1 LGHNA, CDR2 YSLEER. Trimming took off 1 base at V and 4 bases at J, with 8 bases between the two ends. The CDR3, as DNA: TGCGCCAGCAGCCAAGGGACGGATTATAATTCACCCCTCCACTTT. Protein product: CASSQGTDYNSPLHF.

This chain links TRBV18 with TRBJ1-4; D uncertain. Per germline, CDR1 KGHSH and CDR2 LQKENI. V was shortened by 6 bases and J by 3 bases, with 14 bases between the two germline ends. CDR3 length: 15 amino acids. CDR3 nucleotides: TGTGCCAGCTCCGAGTTCCAGTCAGCTAATGAAAAACTGTTTTTT. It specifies CASSEFQSANEKLFF.

CDR3 in DNA: TGTGCCAGCAGCTCAGGGATCAATGAAAAACTGTTTTTT. It translates to CASSSGINEKLFF. The V and J genes are TRBV7-9 and TRBJ1-4; a weak D match, TRBD1 (5 bases). There are 13 residues in the CDR3. V was shortened by 4 bases and J by 5 bases, with 8 bases between the two germline ends. CDR1 and CDR2 (germline): SEHNR, FQNEAQ (reference sequence).

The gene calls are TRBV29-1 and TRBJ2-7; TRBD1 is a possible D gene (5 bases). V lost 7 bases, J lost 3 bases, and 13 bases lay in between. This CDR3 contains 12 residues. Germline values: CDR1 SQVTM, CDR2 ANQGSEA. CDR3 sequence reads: CSAAEGVYEQYF. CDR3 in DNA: TGCAGCGCTGCTGAAGGGGTCTACGAGCAGTACTTC.

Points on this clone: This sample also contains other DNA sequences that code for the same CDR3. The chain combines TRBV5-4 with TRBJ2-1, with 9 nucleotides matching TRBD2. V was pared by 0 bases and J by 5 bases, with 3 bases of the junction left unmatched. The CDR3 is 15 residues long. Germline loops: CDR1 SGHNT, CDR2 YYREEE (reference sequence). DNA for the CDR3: TGTGCCAGCAGCTTGGGGCTAGCGGGGAACAATGAGCAGTTCTTC. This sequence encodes CASSLGLAGNNEQFF.

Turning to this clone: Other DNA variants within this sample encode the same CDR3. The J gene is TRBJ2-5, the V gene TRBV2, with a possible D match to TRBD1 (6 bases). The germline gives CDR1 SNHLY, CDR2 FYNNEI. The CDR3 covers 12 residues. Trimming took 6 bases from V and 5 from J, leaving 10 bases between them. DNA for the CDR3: TGTGCCAGCAGGGGGCAGGGGGAGACCCAGTACTTC. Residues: CASRGQGETQYF.

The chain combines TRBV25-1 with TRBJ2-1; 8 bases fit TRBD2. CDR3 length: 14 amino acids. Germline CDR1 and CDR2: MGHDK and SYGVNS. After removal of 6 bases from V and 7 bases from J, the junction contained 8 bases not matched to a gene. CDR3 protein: CASRIAGPGNEQFF. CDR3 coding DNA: TGTGCCAGCAGGATAGCGGGACCGGGGAATGAGCAGTTCTTC.

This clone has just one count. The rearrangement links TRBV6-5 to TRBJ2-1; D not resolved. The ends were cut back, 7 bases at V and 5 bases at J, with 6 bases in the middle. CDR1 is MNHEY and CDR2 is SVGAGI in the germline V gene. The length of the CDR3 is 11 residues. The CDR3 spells CASIGNNEQFF. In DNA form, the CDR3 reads TGTGCCAGCATAGGGAACAATGAGCAGTTCTTC.

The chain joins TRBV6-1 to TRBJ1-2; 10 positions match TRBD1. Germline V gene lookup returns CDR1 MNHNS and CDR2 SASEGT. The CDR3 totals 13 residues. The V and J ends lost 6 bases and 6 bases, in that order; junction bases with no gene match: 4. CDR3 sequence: CASSRDRGDGYTF. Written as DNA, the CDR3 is TGTGCCAGCAGCCGGGACAGGGGCGATGGCTACACCTTC.

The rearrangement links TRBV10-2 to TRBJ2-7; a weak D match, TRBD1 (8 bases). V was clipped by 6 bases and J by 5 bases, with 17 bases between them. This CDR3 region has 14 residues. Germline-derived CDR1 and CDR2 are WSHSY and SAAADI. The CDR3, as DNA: TGCGCCAGCAGAAGGACAGGGAGGGGTAACGAGCAGTACTTC. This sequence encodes CASRRTGRGNEQYF.

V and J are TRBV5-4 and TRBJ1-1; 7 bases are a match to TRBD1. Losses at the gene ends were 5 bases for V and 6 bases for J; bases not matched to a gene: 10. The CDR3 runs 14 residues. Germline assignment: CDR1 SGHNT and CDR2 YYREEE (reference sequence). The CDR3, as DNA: TGTGCCAGCAGTTGGGAAACAGGGGTCGCTGAAGCTTTCTTT. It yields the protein CASSWETGVAEAFF.

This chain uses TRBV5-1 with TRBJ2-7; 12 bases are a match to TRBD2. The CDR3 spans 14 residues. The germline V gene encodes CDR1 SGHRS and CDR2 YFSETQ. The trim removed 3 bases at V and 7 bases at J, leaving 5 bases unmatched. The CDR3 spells CASSWGLAGYEQYF. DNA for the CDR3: TGCGCCAGCAGCTGGGGACTAGCGGGTTATGAGCAGTACTTC.

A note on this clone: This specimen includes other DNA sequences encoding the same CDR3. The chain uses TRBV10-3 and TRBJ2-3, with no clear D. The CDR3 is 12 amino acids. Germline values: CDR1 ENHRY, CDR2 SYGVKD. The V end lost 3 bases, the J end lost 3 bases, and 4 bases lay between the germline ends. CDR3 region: CAISDRTDTQYF. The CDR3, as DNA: TGTGCCATCAGTGACAGAACAGATACGCAGTATTTT.

The DNA of the CDR3 is TGTGCCAGCAGTAAATTGGGACCCCAAGAGACCCAGTACTTC. This sequence encodes CASSKLGPQETQYF. The chain has TRBV28 and TRBJ2-5; D might be TRBD1 or TRBD2, each matching 5 bases. The germline V gene encodes CDR1 MDHEN and CDR2 SYDVKM. The CDR3 length is 14 residues. The V end was cut by 5 bases, the J end by 1 base, with 11 bases between. The entire variable domain, with the rest obtained from reference TRBV28 and TRBJ2-5, is as follows: DVKVTQSSRYLVKRTGEKVFLECVQDMDHENMFWYRQDPGLGLRLIYFSYDVKMKEKGDIPEGYSVSREKKERFSLILESASTNQTSMYLCASSKLGPQETQYFGPGTRLLVL.

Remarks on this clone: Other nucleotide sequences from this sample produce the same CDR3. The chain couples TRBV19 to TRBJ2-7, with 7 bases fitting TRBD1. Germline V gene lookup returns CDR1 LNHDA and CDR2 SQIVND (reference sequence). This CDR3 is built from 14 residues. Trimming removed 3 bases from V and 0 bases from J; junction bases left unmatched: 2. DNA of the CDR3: TGTGCCAGTAGTATCGGGGACAGCTCCTACGAGCAGTACTTC. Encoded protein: CASSIGDSSYEQYF.